Sequencing of this T cell receptor (beta chain) was carried out in a study of cytomegalovirus exposure and HLA in healthy donors. This CDR3 spans 16 amino acids. Unmatched junction bases numbered 9, after V lost 0 bases and J lost 5 bases. Germline-derived CDR1 and CDR2 are SGHNT and YYREEE (reference sequence). The assay was immunoSEQ multiplex PCR, and TCRdb's table has in-frame clones only and misses some. The sample carries about 330,000 clones, just over 85% recorded once. Input material: PBMCs. This sequence joins TRBV5-4 and TRBJ2-7; 9 bases map to TRBD2. The sequence was collected from a woman younger than 30 in good health and CMV-seronegative. This CDR3 reads CASSLVFAGGPDEQYF. The CDR3 region has the DNA TGTGCCAGCAGCTTGGTTTTTGCGGGAGGGCCGGACGAGCAGTACTTC. The full variable domain, rest sourced from reference TRBV5-4 and TRBJ2-7, is ETGVTQSPTHLIKTRGQQVTLRCSSQSGHNTVSWYQQALGQGPQFIFQYYREEENGRGNFPPRFSGLQFPNYSSELNVNALELDDSALYLCASSLVFAGGPDEQYFGPGTRLTVT.